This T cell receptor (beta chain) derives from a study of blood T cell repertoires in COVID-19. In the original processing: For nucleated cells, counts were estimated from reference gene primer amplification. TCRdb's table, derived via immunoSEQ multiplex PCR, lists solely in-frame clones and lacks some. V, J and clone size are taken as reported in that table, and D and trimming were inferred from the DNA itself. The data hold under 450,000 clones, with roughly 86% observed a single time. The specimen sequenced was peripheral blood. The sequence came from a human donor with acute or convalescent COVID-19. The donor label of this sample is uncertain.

The CDR3 region has the DNA TGTGCCAGCAGCTTAGTTAGCGGGGGGTCATACAATGAGCAGTTCTTC. Translated: CASSLVSGGSYNEQFF. The genes are TRBV7-2 and TRBJ2-1; TRBD2 matches 10 bases. This CDR3 region has 16 residues. Germline assignment: CDR1 SGHTA and CDR2 FQGNSA. V was clipped by 1 base and J by 4 bases; unmatched bases: 4.